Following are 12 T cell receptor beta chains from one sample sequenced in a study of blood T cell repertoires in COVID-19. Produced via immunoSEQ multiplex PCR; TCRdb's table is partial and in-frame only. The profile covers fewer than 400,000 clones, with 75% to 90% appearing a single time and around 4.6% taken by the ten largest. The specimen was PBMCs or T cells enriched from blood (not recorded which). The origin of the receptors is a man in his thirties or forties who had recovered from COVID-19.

CDR3 residues: CASRLPSTGSNEQFF. The CDR3 DNA reads as TGTGCAAGTCGCTTACCATCGACAGGGAGCAATGAGCAGTTCTTC. The V and J genes are TRBV12-2 and TRBJ2-1; TRBD1, the table's D call, lacks a check against the DNA. TRBV12-2 has pseudogene status. This CDR3 is built from 15 residues.

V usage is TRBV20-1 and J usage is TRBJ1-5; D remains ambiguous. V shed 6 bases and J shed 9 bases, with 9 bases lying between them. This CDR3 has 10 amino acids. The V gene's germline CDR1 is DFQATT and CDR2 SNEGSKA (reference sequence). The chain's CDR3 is CSAPLTPQHF. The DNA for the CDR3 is TGCAGTGCCCCGCTAACGCCCCAGCATTTT.

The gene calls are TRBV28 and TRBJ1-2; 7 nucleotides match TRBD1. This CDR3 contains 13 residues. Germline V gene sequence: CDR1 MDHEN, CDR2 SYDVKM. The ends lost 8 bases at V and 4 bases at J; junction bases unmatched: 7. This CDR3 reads CASATGRRYGYTF. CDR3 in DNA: TGTGCCAGCGCGACAGGGCGTCGCTATGGCTACACCTTC.

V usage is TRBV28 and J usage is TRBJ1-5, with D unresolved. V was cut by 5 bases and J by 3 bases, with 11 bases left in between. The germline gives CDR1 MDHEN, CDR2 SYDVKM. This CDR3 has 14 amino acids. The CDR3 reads CASSPGGYNQPQHF. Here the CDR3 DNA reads TGTGCCAGCAGTCCGGGAGGTTACAATCAGCCCCAGCATTTT.

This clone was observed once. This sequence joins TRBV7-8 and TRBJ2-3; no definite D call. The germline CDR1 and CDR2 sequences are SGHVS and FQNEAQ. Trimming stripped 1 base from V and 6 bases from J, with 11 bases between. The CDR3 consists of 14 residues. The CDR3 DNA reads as TGTGCCAGCAGCTTAGTGGGTGAGAGGGATACGCAGTATTTT. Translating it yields CASSLVGERDTQYF. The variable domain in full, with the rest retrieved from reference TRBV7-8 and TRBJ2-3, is GAGVSQSPRYKVAKRGQDVALRCDPISGHVSLFWYQQALGQGPEFLTYFQNEAQLDKSGLPSDRFFAERPEGSVSTLKIQRTQQEDSAVYLCASSLVGERDTQYFGPGTRLTVL.

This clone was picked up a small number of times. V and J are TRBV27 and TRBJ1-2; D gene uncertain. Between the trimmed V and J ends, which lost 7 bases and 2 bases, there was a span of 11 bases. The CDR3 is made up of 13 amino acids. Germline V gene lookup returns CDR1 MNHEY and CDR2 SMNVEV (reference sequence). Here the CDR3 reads CASKFGRNYGYTF. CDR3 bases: TGTGCCAGCAAGTTTGGCAGGAACTATGGCTACACCTTC.

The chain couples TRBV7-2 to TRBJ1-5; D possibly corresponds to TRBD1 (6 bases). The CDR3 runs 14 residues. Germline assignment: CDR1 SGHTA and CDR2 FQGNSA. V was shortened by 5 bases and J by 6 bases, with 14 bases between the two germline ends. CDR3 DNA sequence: TGTGCCAGCAGCCCGGGGGGGGGCTCTCAGCCCCAGCATTTT. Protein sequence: CASSPGGGSQPQHF. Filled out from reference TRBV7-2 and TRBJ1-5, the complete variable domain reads GAGVSQSPSNKVTEKGKDVELRCDPISGHTALYWYRQSLGQGLEFLIYFQGNSAPDKSGLPSDRFSAERTGGSVSTLTIQRTQQEDSAVYLCASSPGGGSQPQHFGDGTRLSIL.

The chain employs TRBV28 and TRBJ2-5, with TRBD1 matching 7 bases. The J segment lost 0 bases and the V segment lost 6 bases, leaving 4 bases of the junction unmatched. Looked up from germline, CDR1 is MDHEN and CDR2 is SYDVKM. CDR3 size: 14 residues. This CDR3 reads CASRTTGNQETQYF. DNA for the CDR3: TGTGCCAGCAGGACGACAGGGAACCAAGAGACCCAGTACTTC.

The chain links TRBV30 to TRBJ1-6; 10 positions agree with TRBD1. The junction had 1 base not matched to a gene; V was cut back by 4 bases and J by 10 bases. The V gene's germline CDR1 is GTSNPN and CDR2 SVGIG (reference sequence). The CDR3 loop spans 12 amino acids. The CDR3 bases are TGTGCCTGGATGACAGGGGGCTCACCCCTCCACTTT. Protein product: CAWMTGGSPLHF. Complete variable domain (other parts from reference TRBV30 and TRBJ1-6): SQTIHQWPATLVQPVGSPLSLECTVEGTSNPNLYWYRQAAGRGLQLLFYSVGIGQISSEVPQNLSASRPQDRQFILSSKKLLLSDSGFYLCAWMTGGSPLHFGNGTRLTVT.

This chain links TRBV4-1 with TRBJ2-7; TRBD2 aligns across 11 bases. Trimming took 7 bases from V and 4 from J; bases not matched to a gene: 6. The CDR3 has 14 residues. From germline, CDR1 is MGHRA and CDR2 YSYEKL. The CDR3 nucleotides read TGCGCCAGCACCCCGGGACTAGCGGCTTACGAGCAGTACTTC. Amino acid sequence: CASTPGLAAYEQYF.

CDR3 sequence (DNA): TGTGCCAGCAGTGAGGAGGGCGCGACTGGAAACACCATATATTTT. It translates to CASSEEGATGNTIYF. The chain has TRBV6-1 and TRBJ1-3; no definite D call. CDR3 length: 15 residues. The V and J ends lost 3 bases and 2 bases respectively, with 11 bases between them. CDR1 MNHNS and CDR2 SASEGT come from the germline V gene.

Written as DNA, the CDR3 is TGTGCCAGCTCACCAGGGCTGGGAGGGTTGAACACTGAAGCTTTCTTT. Its protein product is CASSPGLGGLNTEAFF. The chain employs TRBV18 and TRBJ1-1; D ambiguous. The V gene's germline CDR1 is KGHSH and CDR2 LQKENI. This CDR3 is built from 16 residues. Trimming left V 2 bases short and J 0 bases short, with 13 bases between.